The clone carrying this T cell receptor beta chain appeared a few times. Its antigen remains unidentified. These data are taken from a study of post-analysis software for immune sequencing data. Study-wide context: Disease courses included relapsing-remitting, secondary progressive and progressive-relapsing multiple sclerosis.

cDNA libraries of TCR beta carried unique molecular identifiers. Between roughly 0.9 and 11 million T cells gave rise to around 500,000 cDNA molecules. MiXCR, applied by TCRdb to the PCR reads, yields one record per CDR3 protein. The sample carries 600,000 to 750,000 distinct CDR3 sequences, around 60% recorded once. This CDR3 region has 14 residues. V was pared by 0 bases and J by 2 bases, with 7 bases between. The germline V gene has CDR1 SGHTA and CDR2 FQGNSA. Study-wide results and limits: Samples sharing a preparation batch grouped tightly together when assessed by F measure. Controls showed significantly higher normalized Chao1 diversity than did multiple sclerosis patients. Several TRBV segments (TRBV5-6, TRBV5-1 and TRBV20-1 among them) occurred more frequently in patients than in controls.

The rearrangement links TRBV7-2 to TRBJ1-2; D not certain. This TCR came from a girl aged 2 to 10 with multiple sclerosis. The sequencing sample was made of blood. CDR3 in DNA: TGTGCCAGCAGCTTAGCGCTGGGGAACTATGGCTACACCTTC. Amino acids: CASSLALGNYGYTF.